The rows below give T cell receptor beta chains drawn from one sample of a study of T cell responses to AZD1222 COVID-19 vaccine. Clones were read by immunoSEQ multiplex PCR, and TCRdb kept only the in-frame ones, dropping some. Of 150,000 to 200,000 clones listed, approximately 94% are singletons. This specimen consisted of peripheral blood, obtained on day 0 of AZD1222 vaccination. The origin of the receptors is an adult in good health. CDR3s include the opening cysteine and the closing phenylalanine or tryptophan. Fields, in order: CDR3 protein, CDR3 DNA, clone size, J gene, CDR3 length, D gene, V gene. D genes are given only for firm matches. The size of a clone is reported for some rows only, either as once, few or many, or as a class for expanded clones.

CDR3aa: CASSWGQGDGYTF
CDR3nt: TGCGCCAGCAGCTGGGGACAGGGAGATGGCTACACCTTC
abundance: once
j_gene: TRBJ1-2
len: 13
d_gene: TRBD1
v_gene: TRBV5-1

CDR3aa: CASSRYGLTGVAGQPQHF
CDR3nt: TGCGCCAGCAGCCGCTATGGTCTAACAGGGGTCGCTGGCCAGCCCCAGCATTTT
abundance: .
j_gene: TRBJ1-5
len: 18
d_gene: TRBD1
v_gene: TRBV4-1

CDR3aa: CASTRGTEAFF
CDR3nt: TGTGCCAGCACCAGGGGAACTGAAGCTTTCTTT
abundance: .
j_gene: TRBJ1-1
len: 11
d_gene: .
v_gene: TRBV7-8

CDR3aa: CATSRDQGPGVLHF
CDR3nt: TGTGCCACCAGCAGAGACCAGGGCCCGGGGGTGCTCCACTTT
abundance: .
j_gene: TRBJ1-6
len: 14
d_gene: .
v_gene: TRBV15

CDR3aa: CASSSGQGVEAFF
CDR3nt: TGTGCCAGCAGCTCGGGACAGGGCGTCGAAGCTTTCTTT
abundance: few
j_gene: TRBJ1-1
len: 13
d_gene: TRBD1
v_gene: TRBV7-8

CDR3aa: CASSLENRANTEAFF
CDR3nt: TGCGCCAGCAGCTTGGAAAACAGGGCGAACACTGAAGCTTTCTTT
abundance: .
j_gene: TRBJ1-1
len: 15
d_gene: .
v_gene: TRBV5-1

CDR3aa: CASSYRDRSYGYTF
CDR3nt: TGTGCCAGCAGCTACCGGGACAGGAGTTATGGCTACACCTTC
abundance: .
j_gene: TRBJ1-2
len: 14
d_gene: TRBD1
v_gene: TRBV5-4

CDR3aa: CASSLRLAKNIQYF
CDR3nt: TGTGCCAGCAGCTTAAGACTAGCCAAAAACATTCAGTACTTC
abundance: few
j_gene: TRBJ2-4
len: 14
d_gene: .
v_gene: TRBV7-2

CDR3aa: CASSLGGGGASYTEAFF
CDR3nt: TGTGCCAGCAGCTTAGGGGGAGGGGGCGCCTCATACACTGAAGCTTTCTTT
abundance: .
j_gene: TRBJ1-1
len: 17
d_gene: TRBD1
v_gene: TRBV7-9

CDR3aa: CASSPSRASGRDTQYF
CDR3nt: TGTGCCAGCAGCCCGTCCCGGGCCTCGGGAAGAGATACGCAGTATTTT
abundance: .
j_gene: TRBJ2-3
len: 16
d_gene: .
v_gene: TRBV5-4

CDR3aa: CASSPLLAGATDTQYF
CDR3nt: TGTGCCAGCTCACCACTCTTAGCGGGAGCCACAGATACGCAGTATTTT
abundance: .
j_gene: TRBJ2-3
len: 16
d_gene: TRBD2
v_gene: TRBV18

CDR3aa: CAWSTPPGQPQHF
CDR3nt: TGTGCCTGGAGTACCCCCCCTGGCCAGCCCCAGCATTTT
abundance: .
j_gene: TRBJ1-5
len: 13
d_gene: .
v_gene: TRBV30

CDR3aa: CASSQVGGTEAFF
CDR3nt: TGTGCCAGCAGCCAAGTAGGGGGCACTGAAGCTTTCTTT
abundance: .
j_gene: TRBJ1-1
len: 13
d_gene: .
v_gene: TRBV3-1/TRBV3-2

CDR3aa: CASSGRGTGYGYTF
CDR3nt: TGTGCCAGCAGTGGAAGGGGCACGGGGTATGGCTACACCTTC
abundance: .
j_gene: TRBJ1-2
len: 14
d_gene: .
v_gene: TRBV28

CDR3aa: CASSETGDYGYTF
CDR3nt: TGTGCCAGCAGTGAGACAGGGGACTATGGCTACACCTTC
abundance: .
j_gene: TRBJ1-2
len: 13
d_gene: TRBD1
v_gene: TRBV6-1

CDR3aa: CASSQQGSGNQPQHF
CDR3nt: TGTGCCAGCAGTCAGCAGGGATCGGGCAATCAGCCCCAGCATTTT
abundance: .
j_gene: TRBJ1-5
len: 15
d_gene: .
v_gene: TRBV28

CDR3aa: CATSRAVEGASYGYTF
CDR3nt: TGTGCCACCAGCAGAGCTGTGGAGGGGGCGTCCTATGGCTACACCTTC
abundance: .
j_gene: TRBJ1-2
len: 16
d_gene: TRBD1
v_gene: TRBV15

CDR3aa: CASNRYEDEKLFF
CDR3nt: TGTGCCAGCAACAGGTACGAAGATGAAAAACTGTTTTTT
abundance: .
j_gene: TRBJ1-4
len: 13
d_gene: .
v_gene: TRBV28

CDR3aa: CASSLRGRGRVNTEAFF
CDR3nt: TGTGCCAGCAGCTTAAGGGGGCGGGGACGGGTGAACACTGAAGCTTTCTTT
abundance: .
j_gene: TRBJ1-1
len: 17
d_gene: TRBD1
v_gene: TRBV7-6

CDR3aa: CSASGNYGYTF
CDR3nt: TGCAGTGCTAGTGGGAACTATGGCTACACCTTC
abundance: once
j_gene: TRBJ1-2
len: 11
d_gene: .
v_gene: TRBV20-1

CDR3aa: CASSQESFGYTF
CDR3nt: TGTGCCAGCAGCCAGGAGAGCTTTGGCTACACCTTC
abundance: .
j_gene: TRBJ1-2
len: 12
d_gene: .
v_gene: TRBV7-9

CDR3aa: CASSYSGRNYGYTF
CDR3nt: TGTGCCAGCAGTTACTCCGGCAGAAACTATGGCTACACCTTC
abundance: .
j_gene: TRBJ1-2
len: 14
d_gene: .
v_gene: TRBV6-5

CDR3aa: CASSHTNQPQHF
CDR3nt: TGTGCCAGCAGCCACACCAATCAGCCCCAGCATTTT
abundance: .
j_gene: TRBJ1-5
len: 12
d_gene: .
v_gene: TRBV14

CDR3aa: CASSQEGTEAFF
CDR3nt: TGTGCCAGCAGCCAAGAAGGGACTGAAGCTTTCTTT
abundance: once
j_gene: TRBJ1-1
len: 12
d_gene: .
v_gene: TRBV3-1/TRBV3-2

CDR3aa: CASSWDTEAFF
CDR3nt: TGTGCCAGCAGCTGGGACACTGAAGCTTTCTTT
abundance: .
j_gene: TRBJ1-1
len: 11
d_gene: .
v_gene: TRBV11-2

CDR3aa: CASSHRKNTEAFF
CDR3nt: TGTGCCAGCAGCCACAGGAAGAACACTGAAGCTTTCTTT
abundance: .
j_gene: TRBJ1-1
len: 13
d_gene: .
v_gene: TRBV3-1/TRBV3-2

CDR3aa: CASREGTSYEQYF
CDR3nt: TGTGCCAGCAGGGAAGGGACGTCCTACGAGCAGTACTTC
abundance: .
j_gene: TRBJ2-7
len: 13
d_gene: .
v_gene: TRBV2

CDR3aa: CASSLMTGRGYNEQFF
CDR3nt: TGTGCCAGCAGCCTAATGACGGGGAGGGGGTACAATGAGCAGTTCTTC
abundance: .
j_gene: TRBJ2-1
len: 16
d_gene: .
v_gene: TRBV25-1

CDR3aa: CAWSADPSGNTIYF
CDR3nt: TGTGCCTGGAGTGCGGACCCCTCTGGAAACACCATATATTTT
abundance: once
j_gene: TRBJ1-3
len: 14
d_gene: .
v_gene: TRBV30